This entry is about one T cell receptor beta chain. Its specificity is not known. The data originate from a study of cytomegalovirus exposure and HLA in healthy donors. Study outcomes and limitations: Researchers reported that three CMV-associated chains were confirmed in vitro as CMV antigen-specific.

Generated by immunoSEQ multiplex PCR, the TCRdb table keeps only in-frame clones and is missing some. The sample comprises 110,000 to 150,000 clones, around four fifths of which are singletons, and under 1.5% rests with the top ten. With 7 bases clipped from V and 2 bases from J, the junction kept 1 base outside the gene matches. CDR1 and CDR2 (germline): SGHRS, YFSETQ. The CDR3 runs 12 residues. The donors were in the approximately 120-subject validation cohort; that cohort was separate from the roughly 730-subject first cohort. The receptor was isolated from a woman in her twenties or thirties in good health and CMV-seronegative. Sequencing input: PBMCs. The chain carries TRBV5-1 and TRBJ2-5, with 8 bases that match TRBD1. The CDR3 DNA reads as TGCGCCAGCGGGACAGGTCAAGAGACCCAGTACTTC. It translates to CASGTGQETQYF. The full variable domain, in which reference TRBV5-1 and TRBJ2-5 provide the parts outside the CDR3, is KAGVTQTPRYLIKTRGQQVTLSCSPISGHRSVSWYQQTPGQGLQFLFEYFSETQRNKGNFPGRFSGRQFSNSRSEMNVSTLELGDSALYLCASGTGQETQYFGPGTRLLVL.